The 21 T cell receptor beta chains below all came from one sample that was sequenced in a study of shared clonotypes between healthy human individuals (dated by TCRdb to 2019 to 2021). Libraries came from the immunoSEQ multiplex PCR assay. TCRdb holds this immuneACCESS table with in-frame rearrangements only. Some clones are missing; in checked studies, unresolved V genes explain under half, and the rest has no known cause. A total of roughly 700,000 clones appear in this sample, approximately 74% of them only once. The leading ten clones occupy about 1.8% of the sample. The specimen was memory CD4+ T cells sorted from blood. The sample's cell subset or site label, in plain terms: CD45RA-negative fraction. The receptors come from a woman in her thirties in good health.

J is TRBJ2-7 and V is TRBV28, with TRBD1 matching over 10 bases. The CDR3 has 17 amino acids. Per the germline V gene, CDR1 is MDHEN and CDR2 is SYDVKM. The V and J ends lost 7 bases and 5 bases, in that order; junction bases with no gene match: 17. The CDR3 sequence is CASKRRNSGTGENEQYF. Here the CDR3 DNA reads TGTGCCAGCAAGCGCAGAAACTCGGGGACAGGGGAGAACGAGCAGTACTTC.

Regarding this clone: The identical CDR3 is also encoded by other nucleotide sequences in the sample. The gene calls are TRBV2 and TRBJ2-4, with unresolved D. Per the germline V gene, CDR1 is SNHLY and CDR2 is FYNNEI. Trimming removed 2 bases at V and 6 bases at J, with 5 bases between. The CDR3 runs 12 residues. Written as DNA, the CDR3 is TGTGCCAGCAGTGAAAGAGCAAACATTCAGTACTTC. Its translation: CASSERANIQYF.

The CDR3 is CASSPRLGSGELFF. The CDR3 nucleotides are TGTGCCAGCAGCCCGCGACTAGGCTCCGGGGAGCTGTTTTTT. The rearrangement uses TRBV7-2 and TRBJ2-2; D is perhaps TRBD2 (6 bases). Germline assignment: CDR1 SGHTA and CDR2 FQGNSA. Between the trimmed V and J ends, which lost 5 bases and 6 bases, there was a span of 13 bases. The length of the CDR3 is 14 residues.

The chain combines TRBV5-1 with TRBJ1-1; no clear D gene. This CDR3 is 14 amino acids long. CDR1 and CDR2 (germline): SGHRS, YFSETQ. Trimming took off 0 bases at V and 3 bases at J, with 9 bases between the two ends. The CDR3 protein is CASSLAGEDTEAFF. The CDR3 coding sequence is TGCGCCAGCAGCTTGGCGGGTGAGGACACTGAAGCTTTCTTT. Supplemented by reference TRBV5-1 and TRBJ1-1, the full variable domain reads KAGVTQTPRYLIKTRGQQVTLSCSPISGHRSVSWYQQTPGQGLQFLFEYFSETQRNKGNFPGRFSGRQFSNSRSEMNVSTLELGDSALYLCASSLAGEDTEAFFGQGTRLTVV.

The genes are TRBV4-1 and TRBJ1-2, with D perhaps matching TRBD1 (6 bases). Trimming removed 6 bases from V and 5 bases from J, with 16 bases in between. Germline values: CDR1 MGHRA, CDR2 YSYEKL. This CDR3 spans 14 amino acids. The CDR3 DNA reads TGCGCCAGCAGGACAGGCTCCCGGGGGTATGGCTACACCTTC. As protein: CASRTGSRGYGYTF.

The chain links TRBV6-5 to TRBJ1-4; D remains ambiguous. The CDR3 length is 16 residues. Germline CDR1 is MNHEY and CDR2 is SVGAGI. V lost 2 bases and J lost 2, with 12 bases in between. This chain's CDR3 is CASSYSGSATNEKLFF. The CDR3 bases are TGTGCCAGCAGTTACAGTGGGTCGGCTACTAATGAAAAACTGTTTTTT.

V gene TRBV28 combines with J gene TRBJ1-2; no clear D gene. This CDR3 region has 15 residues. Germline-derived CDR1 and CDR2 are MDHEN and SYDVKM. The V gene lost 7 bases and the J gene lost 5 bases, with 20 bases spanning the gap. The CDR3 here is CASTPPGLDLYGYTF. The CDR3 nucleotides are TGTGCCAGCACCCCACCAGGCCTCGATTTGTATGGCTACACCTTC.

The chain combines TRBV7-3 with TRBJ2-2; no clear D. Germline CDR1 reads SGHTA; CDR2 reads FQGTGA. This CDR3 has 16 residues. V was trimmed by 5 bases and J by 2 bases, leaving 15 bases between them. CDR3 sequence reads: CASSPNPFTNTGELFF. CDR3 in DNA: TGTGCCAGCAGCCCTAACCCCTTTACAAACACCGGGGAGCTGTTTTTT.

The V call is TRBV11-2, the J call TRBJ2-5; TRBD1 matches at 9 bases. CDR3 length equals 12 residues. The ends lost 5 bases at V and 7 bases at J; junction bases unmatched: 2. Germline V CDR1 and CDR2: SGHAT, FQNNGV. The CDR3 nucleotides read TGTGCCAGCAGCCGACAGGGGGGGACCCAGTACTTC. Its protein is CASSRQGGTQYF.

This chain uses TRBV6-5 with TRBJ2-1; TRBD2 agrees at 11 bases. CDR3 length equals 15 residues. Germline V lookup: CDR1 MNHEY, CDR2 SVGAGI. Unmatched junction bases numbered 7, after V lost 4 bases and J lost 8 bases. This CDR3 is CASSLAGGSVYEQFF. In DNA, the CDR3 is TGTGCCAGCAGTTTAGCGGGGGGGAGTGTTTATGAGCAGTTCTTC.

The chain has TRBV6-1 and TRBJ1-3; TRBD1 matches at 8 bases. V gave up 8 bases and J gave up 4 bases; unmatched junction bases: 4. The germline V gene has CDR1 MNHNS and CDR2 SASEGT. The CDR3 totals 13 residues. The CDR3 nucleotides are TGTGCCAGCGTAGGACAGGGAGGAAACACCATATATTTT. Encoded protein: CASVGQGGNTIYF.

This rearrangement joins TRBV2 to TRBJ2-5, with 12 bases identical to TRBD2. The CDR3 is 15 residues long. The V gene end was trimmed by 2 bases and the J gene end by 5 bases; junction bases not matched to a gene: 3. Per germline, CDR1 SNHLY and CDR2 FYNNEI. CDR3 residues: CASSELAGGWETQYF. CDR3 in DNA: TGTGCCAGCAGTGAACTAGCGGGAGGGTGGGAGACCCAGTACTTC. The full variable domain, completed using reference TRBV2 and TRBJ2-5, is EPEVTQTPSHQVTQMGQEVILRCVPISNHLYFYWYRQILGQKVEFLVSFYNNEISEKSEIFDDQFSVERPDGSNFTLKIRSTKLEDSAMYFCASSELAGGWETQYFGPGTRLLVL.

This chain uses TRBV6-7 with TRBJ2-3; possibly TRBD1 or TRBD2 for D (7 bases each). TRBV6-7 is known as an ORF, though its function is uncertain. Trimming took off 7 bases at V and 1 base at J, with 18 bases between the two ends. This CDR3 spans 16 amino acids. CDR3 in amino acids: CASNQGGPSGTDTQYF. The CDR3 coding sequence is TGTGCCAGCAACCAGGGGGGGCCGAGTGGCACAGATACGCAGTATTTT.

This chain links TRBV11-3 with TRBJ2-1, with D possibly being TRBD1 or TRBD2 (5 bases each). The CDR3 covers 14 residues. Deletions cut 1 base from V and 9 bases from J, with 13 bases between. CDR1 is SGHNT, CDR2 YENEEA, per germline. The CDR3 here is CASSLAGAQGEQFF. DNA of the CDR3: TGTGCCAGCAGCTTAGCCGGGGCCCAGGGTGAGCAGTTCTTC.

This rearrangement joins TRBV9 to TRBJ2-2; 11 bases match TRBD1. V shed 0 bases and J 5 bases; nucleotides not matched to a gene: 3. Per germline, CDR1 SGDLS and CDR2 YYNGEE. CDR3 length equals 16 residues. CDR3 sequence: CASSVEDRGRTGELFF. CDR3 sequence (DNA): TGTGCCAGCAGCGTAGAGGACAGGGGGCGTACCGGGGAGCTGTTTTTT.

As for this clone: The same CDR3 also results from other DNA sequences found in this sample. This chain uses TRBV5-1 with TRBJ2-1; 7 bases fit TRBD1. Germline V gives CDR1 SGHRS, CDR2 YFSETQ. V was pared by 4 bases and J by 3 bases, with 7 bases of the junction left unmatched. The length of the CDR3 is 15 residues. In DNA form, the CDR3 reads TGCGCCAGCAGCCTGGACTCAGGGGGCTACAATGAGCAGTTCTTC. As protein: CASSLDSGGYNEQFF.

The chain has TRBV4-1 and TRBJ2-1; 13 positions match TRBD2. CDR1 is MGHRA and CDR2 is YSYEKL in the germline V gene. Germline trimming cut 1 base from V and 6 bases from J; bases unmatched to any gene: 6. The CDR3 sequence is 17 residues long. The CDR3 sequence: CASSQALGLAGSNEQFF. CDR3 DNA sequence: TGCGCCAGCAGCCAAGCTCTGGGACTAGCGGGATCCAATGAGCAGTTCTTC.

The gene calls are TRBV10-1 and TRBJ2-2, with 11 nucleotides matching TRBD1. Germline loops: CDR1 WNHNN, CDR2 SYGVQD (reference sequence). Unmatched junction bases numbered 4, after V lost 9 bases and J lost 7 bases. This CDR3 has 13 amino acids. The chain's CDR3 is CASGTGGIGELFF. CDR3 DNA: TGCGCCAGTGGGACAGGGGGAATCGGGGAGCTGTTTTTT.

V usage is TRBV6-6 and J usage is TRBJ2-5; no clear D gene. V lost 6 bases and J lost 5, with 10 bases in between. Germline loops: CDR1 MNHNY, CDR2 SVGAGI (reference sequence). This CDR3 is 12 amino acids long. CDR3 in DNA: TGTGCCAGCAGCCCTCACACGGAGACCCAGTACTTC. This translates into CASSPHTETQYF.

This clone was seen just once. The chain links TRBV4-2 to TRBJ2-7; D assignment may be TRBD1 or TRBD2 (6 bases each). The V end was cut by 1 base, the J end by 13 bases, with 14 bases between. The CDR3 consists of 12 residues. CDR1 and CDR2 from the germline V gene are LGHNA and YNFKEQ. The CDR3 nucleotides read TGTGCCAGCAGCCAAGCTGAAGGGGGGCATTACTTC. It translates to CASSQAEGGHYF.

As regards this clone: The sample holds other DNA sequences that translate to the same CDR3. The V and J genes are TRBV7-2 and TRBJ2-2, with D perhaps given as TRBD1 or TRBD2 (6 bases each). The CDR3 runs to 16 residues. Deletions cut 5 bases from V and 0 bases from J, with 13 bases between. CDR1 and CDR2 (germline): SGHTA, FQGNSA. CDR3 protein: CASSPGGHANTGELFF. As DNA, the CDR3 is TGTGCCAGCAGCCCCGGGGGCCACGCGAACACCGGGGAGCTGTTTTTT.